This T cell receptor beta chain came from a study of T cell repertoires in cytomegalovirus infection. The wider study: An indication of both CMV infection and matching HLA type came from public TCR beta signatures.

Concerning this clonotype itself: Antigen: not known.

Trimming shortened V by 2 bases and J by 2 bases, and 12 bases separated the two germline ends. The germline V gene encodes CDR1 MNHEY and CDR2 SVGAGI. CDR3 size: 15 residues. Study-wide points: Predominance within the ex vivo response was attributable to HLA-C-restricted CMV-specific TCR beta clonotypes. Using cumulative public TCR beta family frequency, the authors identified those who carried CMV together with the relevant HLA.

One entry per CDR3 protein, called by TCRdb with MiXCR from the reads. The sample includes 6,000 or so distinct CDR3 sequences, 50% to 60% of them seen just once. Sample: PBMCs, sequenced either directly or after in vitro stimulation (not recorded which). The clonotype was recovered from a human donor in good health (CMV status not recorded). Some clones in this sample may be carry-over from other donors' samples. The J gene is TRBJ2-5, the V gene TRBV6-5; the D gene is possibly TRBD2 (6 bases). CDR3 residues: CASSYRRTNQETQYF. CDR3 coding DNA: TGTGCCAGCAGTTACAGAAGGACTAATCAAGAGACCCAGTACTTC.